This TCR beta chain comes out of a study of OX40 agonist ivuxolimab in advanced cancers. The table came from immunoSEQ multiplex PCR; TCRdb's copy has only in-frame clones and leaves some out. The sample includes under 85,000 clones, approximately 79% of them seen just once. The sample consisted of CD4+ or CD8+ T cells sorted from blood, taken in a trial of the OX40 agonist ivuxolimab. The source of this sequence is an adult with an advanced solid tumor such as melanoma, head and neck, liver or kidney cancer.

The CDR3 reads CASSLAGVGYGYTF. In DNA form, the CDR3 reads TGTGCCAGCAGCTTGGCGGGTGTGGGATATGGCTACACCTTC. This chain links TRBV5-4 with TRBJ1-2; no clear D gene. Trimming cost V 0 bases and J 5 bases, with 11 bases left between them. This CDR3 spans 14 amino acids. Germline V gives CDR1 SGHNT, CDR2 YYREEE (reference sequence).